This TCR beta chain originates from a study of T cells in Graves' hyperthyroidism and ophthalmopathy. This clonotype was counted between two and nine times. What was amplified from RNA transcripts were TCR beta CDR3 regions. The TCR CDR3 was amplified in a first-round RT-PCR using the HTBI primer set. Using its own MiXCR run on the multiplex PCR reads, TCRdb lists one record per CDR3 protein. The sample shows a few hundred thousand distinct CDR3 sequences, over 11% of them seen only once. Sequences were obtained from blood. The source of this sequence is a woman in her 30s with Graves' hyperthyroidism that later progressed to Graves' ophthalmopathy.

The CDR3 here is CASSAGPSNQPQHF. CDR3 coding DNA: TGTGCCAGCAGTGCGGGTCCTAGCAATCAGCCCCAGCATTTT. This chain connects TRBV28 to TRBJ1-5; D call uncertain. Per germline, CDR1 MDHEN and CDR2 SYDVKM. With 5 bases removed from V and 0 bases from J, the gap between germline ends came to 8 bases. This CDR3 has 14 amino acids.